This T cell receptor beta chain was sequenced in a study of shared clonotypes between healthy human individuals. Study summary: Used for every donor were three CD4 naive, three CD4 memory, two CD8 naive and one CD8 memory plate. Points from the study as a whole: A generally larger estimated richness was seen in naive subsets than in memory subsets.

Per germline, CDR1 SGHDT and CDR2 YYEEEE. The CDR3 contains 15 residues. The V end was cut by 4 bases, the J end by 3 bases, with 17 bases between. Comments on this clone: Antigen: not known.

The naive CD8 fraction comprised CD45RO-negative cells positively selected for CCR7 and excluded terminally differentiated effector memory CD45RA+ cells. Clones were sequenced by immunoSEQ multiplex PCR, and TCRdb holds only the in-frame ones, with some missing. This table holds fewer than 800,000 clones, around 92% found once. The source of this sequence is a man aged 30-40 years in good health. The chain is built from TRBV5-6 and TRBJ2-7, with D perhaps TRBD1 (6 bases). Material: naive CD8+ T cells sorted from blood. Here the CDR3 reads CASSTQRGMNYEQYF. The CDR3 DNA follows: TGTGCCAGCAGCACCCAAAGGGGGATGAACTACGAGCAGTACTTC. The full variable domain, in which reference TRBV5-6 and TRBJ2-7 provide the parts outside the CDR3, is DAGVTQSPTHLIKTRGQQVTLRCSPKSGHDTVSWYQQALGQGPQFIFQYYEEEERQRGNFPDRFSGHQFPNYSSELNVNALLLGDSALYLCASSTQRGMNYEQYFGPGTRLTVT.